The source of this TCR beta chain is a study of cytomegalovirus exposure and HLA in healthy donors. Findings and limits, study-wide: Certain indistinguishable V segments, among them TRBV6-2 and TRBV6-3, were excluded. It was reported that TCR beta sequences correctly inferred the HLA-A and HLA-B alleles for most subjects.

The PCR made use of 60 Vbeta and 13 Jbeta primers. Profiling relied on immunoSEQ multiplex PCR, and the TCRdb table lists in-frame clones only, not all of them. The table has about 98,000 clones, roughly 76% seen once. Germline CDR1 is SGDLS and CDR2 is YYNGEE. Trimming shortened V by 7 bases and J by 4 bases, and 8 bases separated the two germline ends. The CDR3 sequence is 11 residues long. Comments on this clone: Its specificity is not known.

This TCR was recovered from a human donor in good health. The chain combines TRBV9 with TRBJ1-2; weak D call: TRBD1 (5 bases). Input material: PBMCs. Here the CDR3 DNA reads TGTGCCAGCGGGGGGATCTATGGCTACACCTTC. Translated: CASGGIYGYTF.